The 27 T cell receptor beta chains given below trace back to one sample, sequenced in a study of cytomegalovirus exposure and HLA in healthy donors (dated by TCRdb to the late 2010s). Library preparation used the immunoSEQ multiplex PCR assay. For the multiplex PCR, a mixture combining 60 forward primers for TCR Vbeta segments and 13 reverse primers for TCR Jbeta segments was used. TCRdb stores this immuneACCESS table with in-frame sequences only. Part of the clones is absent; in the studies checked, under half of the shortfall reflects unresolved V genes, and no reason is known for the rest. This sample has over 200,000 clones in its table, and 70% to 90% of those were observed once. Jointly, the top ten make up 1% to 1.5% of the sample. Sequences were obtained from PBMCs. These receptors were taken from a human donor in good health.

This clone occurred a few times. The chain is built from TRBV7-8 and TRBJ1-2; D is ambiguous. Trimming shortened V by 1 base and J by 1 base, and 13 bases separated the two germline ends. The CDR3 consists of 16 residues. CDR1 SGHVS and CDR2 FQNEAQ come from the germline V gene. The CDR3 bases are TGTGCCAGCAGCTTAGACCGGGTTACCGTTAACTATGGCTACACCTTC. This encodes CASSLDRVTVNYGYTF.

The chain has TRBV7-2 and TRBJ2-5, with D possibly being TRBD1 (6 bases). Germline CDR1 reads SGHTA; CDR2 reads FQGNSA. There are 16 residues in the CDR3. Trimming stripped 4 bases from V and 4 bases from J, with 19 bases between. The CDR3: CASSSSGSQGTETQYF. CDR3 coding DNA: TGTGCCAGCAGCTCCTCAGGGTCCCAGGGGACAGAGACCCAGTACTTC. The whole variable domain, filled in from reference TRBV7-2 and TRBJ2-5, reads GAGVSQSPSNKVTEKGKDVELRCDPISGHTALYWYRQSLGQGLEFLIYFQGNSAPDKSGLPSDRFSAERTGGSVSTLTIQRTQQEDSAVYLCASSSSGSQGTETQYFGPGTRLLVL.

The rearrangement links TRBV13 to TRBJ2-7; 7 nucleotides agree with TRBD2. Germline V gene sequence: CDR1 PRHDT, CDR2 FYEKMQ (reference sequence). The CDR3 runs to 15 residues. Trimming removed 0 bases from V and 2 bases from J; junction bases left unmatched: 4. CDR3 sequence: CASSLGLAATYEQYF. Written as DNA, the CDR3 is TGTGCCAGCAGCTTAGGGCTAGCGGCTACCTACGAGCAGTACTTC.

This chain uses TRBV10-3 with TRBJ2-3, with D possibly TRBD2 on 6 matching bases. Deletions cut 2 bases from V and 2 bases from J, with 8 bases between. The CDR3 length is 14 residues. Germline lookup yields CDR1 ENHRY and CDR2 SYGVKD. The CDR3 reads CAISEGGFTDTQYF. DNA for the CDR3: TGTGCCATCAGTGAGGGAGGGTTCACAGATACGCAGTATTTT.

The chain couples TRBV2 to TRBJ1-2; D remains unclear. This CDR3 comprises 13 residues. Between the trimmed V and J ends, which lost 3 bases and 0 bases, there was a span of 5 bases. CDR1 is SNHLY and CDR2 is FYNNEI in the germline V gene. Here the CDR3 DNA reads TGTGCCAGCAGTGAGGGAGCTAACTATGGCTACACCTTC. Amino acid sequence: CASSEGANYGYTF.

V is TRBV14 and J is TRBJ2-5; 8 positions agree with TRBD2. The V gene's germline CDR1 is SGHDN and CDR2 FVKESK. With 4 bases clipped from V and 3 bases from J, the junction kept 16 bases outside the gene matches. The CDR3 is 18 amino acids. As DNA, the CDR3 is TGTGCCAGCAGCCCCGTCAATCGTATCACTAGCGGCAAAGAGACCCAGTACTTC. Translated: CASSPVNRITSGKETQYF. Complete variable domain (other parts from reference TRBV14 and TRBJ2-5): EAGVTQFPSHSVIEKGQTVTLRCDPISGHDNLYWYRRVMGKEIKFLLHFVKESKQDESGMPNNRFLAERTGGTYSTLKVQPAELEDSGVYFCASSPVNRITSGKETQYFGPGTRLLVL.

This clone was counted between two and nine times. V usage is TRBV6-5 and J usage is TRBJ2-3; 10 bases fit TRBD2. V gave up 8 bases and J gave up 2 bases; unmatched junction bases: 7. The CDR3 length is 15 residues. The germline V gene encodes CDR1 MNHEY and CDR2 SVGAGI. CDR3 region: CASEVLAGNTDTQYF. The DNA of the CDR3 is TGTGCCAGCGAGGTACTAGCGGGAAACACAGATACGCAGTATTTT.

The chain is built from TRBV7-8 and TRBJ2-1; 7 nucleotides line up with TRBD1. CDR1 and CDR2 (germline): SGHVS, FQNEAQ. V shed 6 bases and J 8 bases; nucleotides not matched to a gene: 13. The CDR3 sequence is 15 residues long. In nucleotides, the CDR3 is TGTGCCAGCAGAACAATGACAGGGCTACGGTATGAGCAGTTCTTC. Translated: CASRTMTGLRYEQFF.

Of note for this clone: The same CDR3 is also encoded by other DNA sequences in this sample. The chain couples TRBV19 to TRBJ1-1, with 7 nucleotides matching TRBD1. V lost 6 bases and J lost 8; bases outside the gene matches: 3. The CDR3 extends over 11 amino acids. Germline V gene lookup returns CDR1 LNHDA and CDR2 SQIVND (reference sequence). CDR3 bases: TGTGCCAGTAGGCTACAGGGGGAAGCTTTCTTT. This codes for CASRLQGEAFF. The full variable domain, in which reference TRBV19 and TRBJ1-1 provide the parts outside the CDR3, is DGGITQSPKYLFRKEGQNVTLSCEQNLNHDAMYWYRQDPGQGLRLIYYSQIVNDFQKGDIAEGYSVSREKKESFPLTVTSAQKNPTAFYLCASRLQGEAFFGQGTRLTVV.

CDR3 sequence (DNA): TGTGCCAGCAGTGAAGCCTCCTCCTACGAGCAGTACTTC. Residues: CASSEASSYEQYF. V usage is TRBV2 and J usage is TRBJ2-7, with D unresolved. This CDR3 has 13 residues. Germline loops: CDR1 SNHLY, CDR2 FYNNEI. V dropped 0 bases and J dropped 0 bases, with 3 bases sitting between them.

The rearrangement uses TRBV6-5 and TRBJ2-3; perhaps TRBD1 as D (5 bases). The V end was cut by 7 bases, the J end by 4 bases, with 12 bases between. CDR3 length equals 13 residues. Germline V gives CDR1 MNHEY, CDR2 SVGAGI. The CDR3 loop is CASKAPTADTQYF. CDR3 DNA: TGTGCCAGCAAAGCGCCGACAGCAGATACGCAGTATTTT.

The chain has TRBV5-4 and TRBJ2-7, with 7 nucleotides matching TRBD2. The CDR3 runs 14 residues. Germline loops: CDR1 SGHNT, CDR2 YYREEE (reference sequence). V lost 0 bases to trimming and J lost 4 bases; unmatched junction nucleotides: 4. CDR3 coding DNA: TGTGCCAGCAGCTTGGAGGGAGGGTTGTACGAGCAGTACTTC. Translation: CASSLEGGLYEQYF. Full variable domain (outside the CDR3, taken from reference TRBV5-4 and TRBJ2-7): ETGVTQSPTHLIKTRGQQVTLRCSSQSGHNTVSWYQQALGQGPQFIFQYYREEENGRGNFPPRFSGLQFPNYSSELNVNALELDDSALYLCASSLEGGLYEQYFGPGTRLTVT.

In regard to this clone: One end of the junction is discordant with germline, which a read error may explain. The rearrangement uses TRBV5-1 and TRBJ2-1; 8 bases are a match to TRBD2. Germline values: CDR1 SGHRS, CDR2 YFSETQ. The length of the CDR3 is 17 residues. The CDR3 DNA sequence: TGCGCCAGCAGCTTGGGGATGCCGGGACTAGGCTACAATGGGCAGTTCTTC. Its protein product is CASSLGMPGLGYNGQFF.

The chain carries TRBV9 and TRBJ2-3; 14 bases match TRBD2. Germline V gene data show CDR1 as SGDLS and CDR2 as YYNGEE. CDR3 size: 18 residues. The V segment lost 3 bases and the J segment 2 bases; nucleotides outside the gene matches: 8. CDR3 DNA: TGTGCCAGCAGCGCCGGGACTAGCGGGAGTTGGGCCACAGATACGCAGTATTTT. This gives the protein CASSAGTSGSWATDTQYF. The entire variable domain, with the rest obtained from reference TRBV9 and TRBJ2-3, is as follows: DSGVTQTPKHLITATGQRVTLRCSPRSGDLSVYWYQQSLDQGLQFLIQYYNGEERAKGNILERFSAQQFPDLHSELNLSSLELGDSALYFCASSAGTSGSWATDTQYFGPGTRLTVL.

The CDR3 DNA sequence: TGCGCCAGCAGCTCCGGGACTAGCGGGAGTAGGTCCTACGAGCAGTACTTC. Its translation: CASSSGTSGSRSYEQYF. The rearrangement joins TRBV5-1 to TRBJ2-7, with 14 bases aligning to TRBD2. The CDR3 sequence is 17 residues long. CDR1 SGHRS and CDR2 YFSETQ come from the germline V gene. The V gene end was trimmed by 3 bases and the J gene end by 1 base; junction bases not matched to a gene: 6.

The rearrangement joins TRBV13 to TRBJ1-1, with D possibly being TRBD1 (6 bases). Trimming took 4 bases from V and 0 from J, leaving 9 bases between them. Per the germline V gene, CDR1 is PRHDT and CDR2 is FYEKMQ (reference sequence). This CDR3 has 14 amino acids. The CDR3 loop is CASSSGTLNTEAFF. DNA for the CDR3: TGTGCCAGCAGCTCGGGGACACTGAACACTGAAGCTTTCTTT. The variable domain in full, completed from reference TRBV13 and TRBJ1-1, reads AAGVIQSPRHLIKEKRETATLKCYPIPRHDTVYWYQQGPGQDPQFLISFYEKMQSDKGSIPDRFSAQQFSDYHSELNMSSLELGDSALYFCASSSGTLNTEAFFGQGTRLTVV.

CDR3 region: CASTPIRPGQHEQYF. The CDR3 nucleotides read TGTGCCAGCACCCCTATACGTCCAGGGCAACACGAGCAGTACTTC. This rearrangement joins TRBV7-6 to TRBJ2-7, with a weak D call TRBD1 (5 bases). V was cut by 7 bases and J by 5 bases, with 21 bases left in between. Germline V lookup: CDR1 SGHVS, CDR2 FNYEAQ. The CDR3 extends over 15 amino acids. Variable domain in full (rest from reference TRBV7-6 and TRBJ2-7): GAGVSQSPRYKVTKRGQDVALRCDPISGHVSLYWYRQALGQGPEFLTYFNYEAQQDKSGLPNDRFSAERPEGSISTLTIQRTEQRDSAMYRCASTPIRPGQHEQYFGPGTRLTVT.

V and J are TRBV28 and TRBJ1-2, with 8 bases matching TRBD1. The length of the CDR3 is 15 residues. Germline V gene data show CDR1 as MDHEN and CDR2 as SYDVKM. Losses at the gene ends were 6 bases for V and 4 bases for J; bases not matched to a gene: 10. This CDR3 is CASRKADRVVYGYTF. The CDR3 nucleotides read TGTGCCAGCAGAAAAGCGGACAGGGTCGTCTATGGCTACACCTTC.

This rearrangement joins TRBV25-1 to TRBJ2-2; 13 nucleotides align to TRBD2. The V segment lost 3 bases and the J segment 7 bases; nucleotides outside the gene matches: 8. This CDR3 spans 17 amino acids. Germline CDR1 is MGHDK and CDR2 is SYGVNS. The CDR3 here is CASSEALAGGPGGELFF. The CDR3 nucleotides are TGTGCCAGCAGTGAGGCACTAGCGGGAGGGCCCGGCGGGGAGCTGTTTTTT.

This clone was counted a single time. The chain links TRBV4-2 to TRBJ1-6, with 7 bases lining up with TRBD1. Germline-derived CDR1 and CDR2 are LGHNA and YNFKEQ. This CDR3 is 14 amino acids long. V trimming: 0 bases; J trimming: 8 bases; junction bases outside the gene matches: 1. The CDR3 nucleotides read TGTGCCAGCAGCCAAGAGCAGGGGGATTCACCCCTCCACTTT. It specifies CASSQEQGDSPLHF.

V and J are TRBV7-9 and TRBJ2-3; 8 bases are a match to TRBD1. Per germline, CDR1 SEHNR and CDR2 FQNEAQ (reference sequence). The V and J ends lost 0 bases and 1 base, in that order; junction bases with no gene match: 6. This CDR3 contains 17 residues. CDR3 DNA: TGTGCCAGCAGCTTAGCTGACCGGGACAGGCGCACAGATACGCAGTATTTT. It translates to CASSLADRDRRTDTQYF.

CDR3 in amino acids: CAWSVQGLNQPQHF. Here the CDR3 DNA reads TGTGCCTGGAGTGTACAGGGATTAAATCAGCCCCAGCATTTT. This sequence joins TRBV30 and TRBJ1-5; D might be TRBD1 (6 bases). The CDR3 length is 14 residues. Germline CDR1 is GTSNPN and CDR2 is SVGIG (reference sequence). Trimming left V 0 bases short and J 4 bases short, with 10 bases between.

This chain links TRBV4-1 with TRBJ2-1, with 8 bases identical to TRBD2. There are 17 residues in the CDR3. From germline, CDR1 is MGHRA and CDR2 YSYEKL. V dropped 0 bases and J dropped 9; count of bases not matched to a gene: 13. CDR3 sequence: CASSQERTGTSRSEQFF. CDR3 DNA: TGCGCCAGCAGCCAAGAACGGACCGGGACTAGTAGAAGTGAGCAGTTCTTC.

The V call is TRBV14, the J call TRBJ2-3; 10 positions agree with TRBD2. CDR1 SGHDN and CDR2 FVKESK come from the germline V gene. The V segment lost 4 bases and the J segment 3 bases; nucleotides outside the gene matches: 4. The CDR3 consists of 15 residues. CDR3 sequence (DNA): TGTGCCAGCAGCCCGAGACTAGCGGGTACAGATACGCAGTATTTT. It is translated as CASSPRLAGTDTQYF. The full variable domain, with the rest looked up from reference TRBV14 and TRBJ2-3, is EAGVTQFPSHSVIEKGQTVTLRCDPISGHDNLYWYRRVMGKEIKFLLHFVKESKQDESGMPNNRFLAERTGGTYSTLKVQPAELEDSGVYFCASSPRLAGTDTQYFGPGTRLTVL.

The V gene is TRBV18, the J gene TRBJ2-1, with TRBD1 as a possible D gene (5 bases). The V end lost 5 bases, the J end lost 7 bases, and 12 bases lay between the germline ends. The CDR3 has 13 amino acids. The V gene's germline CDR1 is KGHSH and CDR2 LQKENI. The CDR3 is CASSTQAGNEQFF. The DNA for the CDR3 is TGTGCCAGCTCAACTCAGGCAGGGAATGAGCAGTTCTTC.

This clone was counted between two and nine times. The chain has TRBV1 and TRBJ2-3; the D call in the table, TRBD2, was not verified against the DNA. TRBV1 corresponds to a pseudogene. This CDR3 region has 20 residues. CDR3 amino acids: CTSSRIRVVTNGSEADTQYF. In DNA, the CDR3 is TGCACCAGCAGCCGGATCAGGGTGGTTACGAACGGGAGTGAGGCAGATACGCAGTATTTT.

The rearrangement joins TRBV13 to TRBJ2-5; no definite D call. Germline V lookup: CDR1 PRHDT, CDR2 FYEKMQ (reference sequence). The CDR3 is 14 residues long. V shed 2 bases and J shed 1 base, with 8 bases lying between them. Here the CDR3 DNA reads TGTGCCAGCAGCTTAAGCCTAGTCCAAGAGACCCAGTACTTC. It translates to CASSLSLVQETQYF.